The 19 T cell receptor beta chains below come from one sample, sequenced in a study of T-cell reconstitution after alpha-beta-depleted transplantation in children (dated by TCRdb to about 2016). Receptors were amplified or captured by PCR. TCRdb records Illumina HiSeq 2500 as the sequencer. TCR libraries were prepared with molecular barcoding, using unique molecular identifiers to normalize TCRbeta repertoire quantification. The public reads were quality trimmed at Q25 with fastp and then assembled into clones with MiXCR by TCRdb, keeping productive beta chains. Merged by CDR3 protein, the rows form single entries marked with the most common genes and DNA. The sample includes some 340,000 distinct CDR3 sequences, with around 10% observed a single time. Under 3% of the sample is in the top ten clones. The input for sequencing was PBMCs from the stem cell graft donor, taken from the stem cell graft. These receptors were collected from a human donor who donated a stem cell graft to a child with acute lymphoblastic leukemia.

This clonotype showed up just a few times. The chain carries TRBV6-1 and TRBJ2-2; unclear D gene. The CDR3 sequence is 16 residues long. The germline CDR1 and CDR2 sequences are MNHNS and SASEGT. Trimming removed 0 bases from V and 0 bases from J, with 8 bases in between. The CDR3 protein is CASSEAVTPNTGELFF. CDR3 in DNA: TGTGCCAGCAGTGAAGCAGTAACCCCGAACACCGGGGAGCTGTTTTTT.

Only a few counts were recorded for this clonotype. The V call is TRBV20-1, the J call TRBJ2-1, with D maybe TRBD2 (6 bases). The CDR3 runs to 13 residues. Germline V gives CDR1 DFQATT, CDR2 SNEGSKA (reference sequence). The CDR3 reads CSSIAAAGYEQFF. The CDR3 coding sequence is TGCAGCTCCATAGCGGCGGCCGGGTATGAGCAGTTCTTC.

The table lists this clonotype with a few counts. The chain uses TRBV20-1 and TRBJ1-2; D is undetermined. The ends were cut back, 6 bases at V and 8 bases at J, with 13 bases in the middle. This CDR3 spans 11 amino acids. In germline, CDR1 is DFQATT, CDR2 SNEGSKA (reference sequence). The CDR3 DNA follows: TGCAGTGCGCCCGGTCCCAACGGCTACACCTTC. Residues: CSAPGPNGYTF.

In this sample, this clonotype turned up a few times. V and J are TRBV5-1 and TRBJ1-4, with D possibly TRBD1 on 5 matching bases. V was clipped by 0 bases and J by 8 bases, with 14 bases between them. CDR1 is SGHRS, CDR2 YFSETQ, per germline. This CDR3 region has 15 residues. The CDR3 region has the DNA TGCGCCAGCAGCTTGGTGTCGGGGGTCGGGGAAAAACTGTTTTTT. It is translated as CASSLVSGVGEKLFF. Filled out from reference TRBV5-1 and TRBJ1-4, the complete variable domain reads KAGVTQTPRYLIKTRGQQVTLSCSPISGHRSVSWYQQTPGQGLQFLFEYFSETQRNKGNFPGRFSGRQFSNSRSEMNVSTLELGDSALYLCASSLVSGVGEKLFFGSGTQLSVL.

This clonotype has only a few counts. The CDR3, as DNA: TGTGCCAGCAGTTTGTTTGGCAGACGGTTGAACACTGAAGCTTTCTTT. It yields the protein CASSLFGRRLNTEAFF. This chain links TRBV6-5 with TRBJ1-1, with no clear D. V was trimmed by 4 bases and J by 0 bases, leaving 15 bases between them. Germline CDR1 and CDR2: MNHEY and SVGAGI. The CDR3 runs to 16 residues.

This clonotype was seen only a few times. The genes are TRBV9 and TRBJ2-1; 13 bases align to TRBD2. J was trimmed by 6 bases and V by 0 bases; bases with no gene match: 3. The CDR3 is 16 residues long. Looked up from germline, CDR1 is SGDLS and CDR2 is YYNGEE. The CDR3 region is CASSVVGLAGTNEQFF. Written as DNA, the CDR3 is TGTGCCAGCAGCGTAGTGGGACTAGCGGGGACCAATGAGCAGTTCTTC.

CDR3 DNA: TGCAGTGCACGGGGACAGGGAGAGAACACTGAAGCTTTCTTT. This translates into CSARGQGENTEAFF. V and J are TRBV20-1 and TRBJ1-1; 9 bases map to TRBD1. J lost 1 base, V lost 6 bases, and 6 bases had no gene match. The CDR3 runs 14 residues. The germline V gene encodes CDR1 DFQATT and CDR2 SNEGSKA (reference sequence).

This sequence joins TRBV11-3 and TRBJ2-5, with 9 bases that match TRBD2. The CDR3 consists of 16 residues. Germline-derived CDR1 and CDR2 are SGHNT and YENEEA. V dropped 5 bases and J dropped 4; count of bases not matched to a gene: 11. The CDR3 DNA sequence: TGTGCCAGCAGCCCCCCCAAGCGGGAGGCAAGAGAGACCCAGTACTTC. This translates into CASSPPKREARETQYF.

This clonotype was seen a handful of times. The chain uses TRBV29-1 and TRBJ1-1; a weak D match, TRBD1 (5 bases). V was cut by 5 bases and J by 1 base, with 14 bases left in between. Germline-derived CDR1 and CDR2 are SQVTM and ANQGSEA. The CDR3 covers 14 residues. The DNA of the CDR3 is TGCAGCGTTTATGCGTGGGGCAGGAACACTGAAGCTTTCTTT. This encodes CSVYAWGRNTEAFF.

This clonotype was seen only a few times. In DNA form, the CDR3 reads TGCAGTGCTAGGCCGGACAGGGAGGGGCAAGGCTACACCTTC. Amino acids: CSARPDREGQGYTF. This sequence joins TRBV20-1 and TRBJ1-2, with 8 bases that match TRBD1. The V gene end was trimmed by 3 bases and the J gene end by 8 bases; junction bases not matched to a gene: 11. Germline V CDR1 and CDR2: DFQATT, SNEGSKA (reference sequence). The CDR3 spans 14 residues.

This clonotype was counted many times. The chain combines TRBV20-1 with TRBJ1-2; D is uncertain. Germline CDR1 and CDR2: DFQATT and SNEGSKA (reference sequence). Trimming took off 1 base at V and 5 bases at J, with 5 bases between the two ends. The CDR3 is 11 residues long. The CDR3 protein is CSARGGYGYTF. The CDR3 DNA is TGCAGTGCTAGAGGAGGGTATGGCTACACCTTC.

This clonotype turned up a few times. J is TRBJ1-6 and V is TRBV7-3; D is ambiguous. V lost 4 bases to trimming and J lost 0 bases, with 7 bases between them. Germline CDR1 SGHTA, CDR2 FQGTGA. This CDR3 has 15 residues. Here the CDR3 reads CASSSLPSYNSPLHF. The DNA for the CDR3 is TGTGCCAGCAGCTCCCTTCCCTCCTATAATTCACCCCTCCACTTT. Full variable domain (remainder filled in from reference TRBV7-3 and TRBJ1-6): GAGVSQTPSNKVTEKGKYVELRCDPISGHTALYWYRQSLGQGPEFLIYFQGTGAADDSGLPNDRFFAVRPEGSVSTLKIQRTERGDSAVYLCASSSLPSYNSPLHFGNGTRLTVT.

This clonotype was observed a handful of times. The chain combines TRBV7-3 with TRBJ2-5, with TRBD1 as a possible D gene (6 bases). The germline V and J ends were trimmed by 5 bases and 0 bases, with 10 bases remaining between them. CDR3 length equals 14 residues. CDR1 and CDR2 (germline): SGHTA, FQGTGA. As DNA, the CDR3 is TGTGCCAGCAGCGCCGGACAGCACCAAGAGACCCAGTACTTC. This encodes CASSAGQHQETQYF.

The CDR3 is CASRYRPGTSGSNEQFF. The CDR3 DNA reads TGCGCCAGCAGGTATCGACCCGGGACTAGCGGGAGCAATGAGCAGTTCTTC. V usage is TRBV5-1 and J usage is TRBJ2-1; 14 bases map to TRBD2. V dropped 5 bases and J dropped 6; count of bases not matched to a gene: 10. The CDR3 contains 17 residues. CDR1 and CDR2 from the germline V gene are SGHRS and YFSETQ.

This clonotype was counted only a few times. This rearrangement joins TRBV6-2 or TRBV6-3 to TRBJ1-3; D is perhaps TRBD1 (6 bases). V lost 4 bases and J 0 bases, leaving 10 bases between the germline ends. Germline assignment: CDR1 MNHEY and CDR2 SVGEGT. CDR3 length: 15 residues. CDR3 DNA sequence: TGTGCCAGCAGTTCCGCGGACAGCTCTGGAAACACCATATATTTT. Its translation is CASSSADSSGNTIYF.

V gene TRBV12-3 or TRBV12-4 combines with J gene TRBJ2-1; 11 bases align to TRBD2. The CDR3 has 15 amino acids. With V trimmed by 6 bases and J by 5 bases, 6 bases remained unmatched. CDR3 in amino acids: CASRTSGSPHNEQFF. CDR3 nucleotide sequence: TGTGCCAGCAGAACTAGCGGGAGTCCCCACAATGAGCAGTTCTTC.

The rearrangement joins TRBV7-6 to TRBJ2-3; 7 nucleotides agree with TRBD2. J gave up 2 bases and V 7 bases, and 15 bases lay outside the gene matches. CDR3 size: 17 residues. Germline V lookup: CDR1 SGHVS, CDR2 FNYEAQ. CDR3 sequence (DNA): TGTGCCAGCACCGAGCTTCCCGCGGGAGATGCCACAGATACGCAGTATTTT. Encoded protein: CASTELPAGDATDTQYF.

This clonotype was seen a few times. This chain joins TRBV4-2 and TRBJ1-1; 7 bases line up with TRBD1. This CDR3 contains 16 residues. With 4 bases clipped from V and 4 bases from J, the junction kept 12 bases outside the gene matches. Germline CDR1 and CDR2: LGHNA and YNFKEQ. CDR3 sequence (DNA): TGTGCCAGCAGCCCCGCCCCCGGCAGGGGGGTCACTGAAGCTTTCTTT. This gives the protein CASSPAPGRGVTEAFF.

This chain uses TRBV6-1 with TRBJ1-1; a possible D gene is TRBD1 (6 bases). Trimming took 6 bases from V and 8 from J, leaving 13 bases between them. CDR1 and CDR2 from the germline V gene are MNHNS and SASEGT. The CDR3 covers 12 residues. The chain's CDR3 is CASRQGGPEAFF. The CDR3 DNA sequence: TGTGCCAGCAGACAGGGCGGCCCAGAAGCTTTCTTT.